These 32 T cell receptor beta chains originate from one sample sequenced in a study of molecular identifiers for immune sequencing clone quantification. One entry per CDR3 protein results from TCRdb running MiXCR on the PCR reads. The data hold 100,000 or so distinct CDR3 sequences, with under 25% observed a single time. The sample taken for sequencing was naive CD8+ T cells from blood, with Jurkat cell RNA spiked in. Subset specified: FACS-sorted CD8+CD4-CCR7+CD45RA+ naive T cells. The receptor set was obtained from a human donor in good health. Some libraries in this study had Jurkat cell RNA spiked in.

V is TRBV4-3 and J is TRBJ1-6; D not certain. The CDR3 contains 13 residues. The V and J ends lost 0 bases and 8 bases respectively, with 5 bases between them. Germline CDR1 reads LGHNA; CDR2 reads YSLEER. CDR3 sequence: CASSQDSDSPLHF. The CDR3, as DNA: TGCGCCAGCAGCCAAGATTCAGATTCACCCCTCCACTTT.

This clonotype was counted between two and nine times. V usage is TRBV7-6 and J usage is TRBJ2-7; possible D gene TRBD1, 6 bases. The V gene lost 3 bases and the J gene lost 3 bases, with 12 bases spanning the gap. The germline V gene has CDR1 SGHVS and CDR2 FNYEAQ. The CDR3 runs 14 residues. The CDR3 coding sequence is TGTGCCAGCAGCTTTTACCGGGACAACTACGAGCAGTACTTC. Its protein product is CASSFYRDNYEQYF.

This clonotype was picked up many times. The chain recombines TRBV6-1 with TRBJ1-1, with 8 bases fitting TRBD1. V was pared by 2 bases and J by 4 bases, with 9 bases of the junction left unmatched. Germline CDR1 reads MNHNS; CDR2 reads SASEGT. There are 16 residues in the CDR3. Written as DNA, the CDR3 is TGTGCCAGCAGTGAACTCGGGCAGGGGGCGTCCACTGAAGCTTTCTTT. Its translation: CASSELGQGASTEAFF.

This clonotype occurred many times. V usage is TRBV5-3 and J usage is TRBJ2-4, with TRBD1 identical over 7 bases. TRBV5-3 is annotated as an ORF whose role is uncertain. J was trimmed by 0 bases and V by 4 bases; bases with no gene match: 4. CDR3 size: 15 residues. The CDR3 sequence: CARSRGQLAKNIQYF. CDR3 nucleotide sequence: TGTGCCAGAAGCAGGGGACAGCTAGCCAAAAACATTCAGTACTTC.

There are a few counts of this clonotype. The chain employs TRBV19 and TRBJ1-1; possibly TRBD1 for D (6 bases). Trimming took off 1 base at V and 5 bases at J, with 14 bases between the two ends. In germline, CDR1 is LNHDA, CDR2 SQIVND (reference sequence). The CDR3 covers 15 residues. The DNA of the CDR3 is TGTGCCAGTAGTATAGCCTCAAGGGGGGTGACTGAAGCTTTCTTT. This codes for CASSIASRGVTEAFF.

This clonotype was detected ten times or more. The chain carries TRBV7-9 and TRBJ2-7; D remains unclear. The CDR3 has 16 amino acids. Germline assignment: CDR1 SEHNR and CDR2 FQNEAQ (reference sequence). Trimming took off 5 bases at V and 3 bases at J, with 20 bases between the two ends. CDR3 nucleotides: TGTGCCAGCAGCCCTACCCTCGGTGTACAGCTCTACGAGCAGTACTTC. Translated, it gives CASSPTLGVQLYEQYF.

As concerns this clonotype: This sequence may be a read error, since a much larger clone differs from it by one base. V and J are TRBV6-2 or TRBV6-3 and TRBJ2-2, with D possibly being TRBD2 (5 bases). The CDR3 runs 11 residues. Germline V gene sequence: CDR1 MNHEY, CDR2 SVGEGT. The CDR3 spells CASSYIGVLFF. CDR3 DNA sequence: TGTGCCAGCAGTTACATCGGGGTGCTGTTTTTT.

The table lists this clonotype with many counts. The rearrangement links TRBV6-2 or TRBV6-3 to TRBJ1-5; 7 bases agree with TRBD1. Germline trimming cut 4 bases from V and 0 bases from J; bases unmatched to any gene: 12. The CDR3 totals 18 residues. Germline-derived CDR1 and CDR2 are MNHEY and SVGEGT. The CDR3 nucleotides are TGTGCCAGCAGTTCAAGTCGGGACAGACCATATAGCAATCAGCCCCAGCATTTT. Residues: CASSSSRDRPYSNQPQHF.

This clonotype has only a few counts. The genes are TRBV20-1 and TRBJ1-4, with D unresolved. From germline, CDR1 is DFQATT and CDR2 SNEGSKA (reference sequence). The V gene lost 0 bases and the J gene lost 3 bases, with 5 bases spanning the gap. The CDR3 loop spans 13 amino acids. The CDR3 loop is CSARDMSNEKLFF. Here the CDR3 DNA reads TGCAGTGCTAGAGATATGTCTAATGAAAAACTGTTTTTT.

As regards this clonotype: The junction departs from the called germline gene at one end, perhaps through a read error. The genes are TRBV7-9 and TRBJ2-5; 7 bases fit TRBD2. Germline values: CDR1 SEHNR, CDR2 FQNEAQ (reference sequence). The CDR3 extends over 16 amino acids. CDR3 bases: TGTGCCAGCAGCTTAGTACCTAGCGGTTTACAAGAGACCCAGCACTTC. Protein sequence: CASSLVPSGLQETQHF.

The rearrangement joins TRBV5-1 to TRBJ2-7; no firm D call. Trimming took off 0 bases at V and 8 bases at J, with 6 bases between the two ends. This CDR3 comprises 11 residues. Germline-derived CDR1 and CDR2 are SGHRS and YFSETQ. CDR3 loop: CASSLAGKQYF. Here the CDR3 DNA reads TGCGCCAGCAGCTTGGCTGGCAAGCAGTACTTC.

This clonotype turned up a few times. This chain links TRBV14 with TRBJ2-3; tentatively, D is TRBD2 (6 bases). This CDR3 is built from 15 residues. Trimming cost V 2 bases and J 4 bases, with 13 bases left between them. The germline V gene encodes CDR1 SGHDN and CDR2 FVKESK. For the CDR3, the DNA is TGTGCCAGCAGCCAAAAACTAGCCAGGCCAGATACGCAGTATTTT. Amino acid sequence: CASSQKLARPDTQYF.

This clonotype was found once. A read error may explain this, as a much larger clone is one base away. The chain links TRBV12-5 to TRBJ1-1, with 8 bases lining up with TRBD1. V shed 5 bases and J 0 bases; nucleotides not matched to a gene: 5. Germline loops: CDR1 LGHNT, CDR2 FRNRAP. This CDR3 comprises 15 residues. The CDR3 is CASGAGQGVNTEAFF. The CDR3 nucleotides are TGTGCTAGTGGTGCCGGACAGGGCGTGAACACTGAAGCTTTCTTT.

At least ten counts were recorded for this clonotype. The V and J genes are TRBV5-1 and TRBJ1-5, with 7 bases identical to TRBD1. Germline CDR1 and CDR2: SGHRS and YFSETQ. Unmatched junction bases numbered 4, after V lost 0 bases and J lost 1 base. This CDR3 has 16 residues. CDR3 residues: CASSLGTGTSNQPQHF. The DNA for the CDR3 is TGCGCCAGCAGCTTGGGGACAGGAACGAGCAATCAGCCCCAGCATTTT.

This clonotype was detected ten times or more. Here the CDR3 reads CASSQEGGGPDTQYF. CDR3 DNA: TGTGCCAGCAGCCAAGAGGGGGGGGGCCCCGATACGCAGTATTTT. The rearrangement joins TRBV3-1 to TRBJ2-3; tentative D call: TRBD2 (7 bases). The germline V gene has CDR1 LGHDT and CDR2 YNNKEL (reference sequence). The CDR3 totals 15 residues. V was cut by 0 bases and J by 6 bases, with 13 bases left in between.

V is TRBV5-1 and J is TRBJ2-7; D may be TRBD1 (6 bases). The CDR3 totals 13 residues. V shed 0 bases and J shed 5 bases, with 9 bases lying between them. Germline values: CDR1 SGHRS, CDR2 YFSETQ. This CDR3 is CASSLARQDEQYF. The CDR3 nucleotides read TGCGCCAGCAGCTTGGCCCGACAGGACGAGCAGTACTTC.

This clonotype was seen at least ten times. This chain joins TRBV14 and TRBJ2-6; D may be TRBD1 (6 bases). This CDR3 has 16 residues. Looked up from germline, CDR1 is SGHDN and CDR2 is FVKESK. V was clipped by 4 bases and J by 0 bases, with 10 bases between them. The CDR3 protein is CASSLGQLSGANVLTF. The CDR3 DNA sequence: TGTGCCAGCAGCCTAGGACAGCTCTCTGGGGCCAACGTCCTGACTTTC.

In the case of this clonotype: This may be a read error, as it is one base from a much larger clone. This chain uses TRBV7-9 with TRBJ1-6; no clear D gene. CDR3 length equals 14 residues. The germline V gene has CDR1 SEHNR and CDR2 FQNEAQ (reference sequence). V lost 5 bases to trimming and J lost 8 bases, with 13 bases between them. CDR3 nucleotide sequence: TGTGCCAGCAGCCTTGACTCATATGATTCACCCCTCCACTTT. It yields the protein CASSLDSYDSPLHF. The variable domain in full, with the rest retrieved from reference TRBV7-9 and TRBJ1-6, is DTGVSQNPRHKITKRGQNVTFRCDPISEHNRLYWYRQTLGQGPEFLTYFQNEAQLEKSRLLSDRFSAERPKGSFSTLEIQRTEQGDSAMYLCASSLDSYDSPLHFGNGTRLTVT.

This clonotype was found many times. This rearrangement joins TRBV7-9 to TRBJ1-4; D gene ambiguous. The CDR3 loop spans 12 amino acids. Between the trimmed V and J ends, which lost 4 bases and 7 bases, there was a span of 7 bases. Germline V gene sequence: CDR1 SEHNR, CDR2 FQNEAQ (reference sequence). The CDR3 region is CASSYSAEKLFF. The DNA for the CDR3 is TGTGCCAGCAGCTACTCGGCTGAAAAACTGTTTTTT.

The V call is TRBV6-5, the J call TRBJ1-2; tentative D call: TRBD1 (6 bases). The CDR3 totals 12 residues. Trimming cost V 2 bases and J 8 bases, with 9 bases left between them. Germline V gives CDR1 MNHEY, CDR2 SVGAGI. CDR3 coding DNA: TGTGCCAGCAGTTACGGGGGGCAGGGCTACACCTTC. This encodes CASSYGGQGYTF.

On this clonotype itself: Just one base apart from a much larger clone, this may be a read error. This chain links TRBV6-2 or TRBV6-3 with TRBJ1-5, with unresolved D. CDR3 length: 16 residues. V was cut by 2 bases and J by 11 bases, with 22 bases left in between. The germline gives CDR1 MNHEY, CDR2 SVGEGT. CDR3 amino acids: CASSYQIRSMPMAQHF. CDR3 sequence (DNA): TGTGCCAGCAGTTACCAGATCAGGAGTATGCCAATGGCCCAGCATTTT.

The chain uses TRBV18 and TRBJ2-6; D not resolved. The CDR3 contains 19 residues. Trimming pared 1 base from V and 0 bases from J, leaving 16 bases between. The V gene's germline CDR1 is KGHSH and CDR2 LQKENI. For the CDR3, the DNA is TGTGCCAGCTCACCACAGGGAATCGAAAACCTCTCTGGGGCCAACGTCCTGACTTTC. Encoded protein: CASSPQGIENLSGANVLTF.

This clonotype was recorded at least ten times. This CDR3 is CASSYEGQPQHF. DNA for the CDR3: TGTGCCAGCAGTTACGAGGGTCAGCCCCAGCATTTT. The chain uses TRBV6-2 or TRBV6-3 and TRBJ1-5; no definite D call. Germline loops: CDR1 MNHEY, CDR2 SVGEGT. This CDR3 has 12 amino acids. Deletions cut 2 bases from V and 6 bases from J, with 5 bases between.

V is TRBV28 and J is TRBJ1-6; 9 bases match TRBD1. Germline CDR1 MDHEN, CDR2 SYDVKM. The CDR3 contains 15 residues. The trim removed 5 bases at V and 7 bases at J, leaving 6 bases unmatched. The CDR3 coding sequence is TGTGCCAGCAGTGCGTTACAGGGGGCGAATTCACCCCTCCACTTT. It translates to CASSALQGANSPLHF.

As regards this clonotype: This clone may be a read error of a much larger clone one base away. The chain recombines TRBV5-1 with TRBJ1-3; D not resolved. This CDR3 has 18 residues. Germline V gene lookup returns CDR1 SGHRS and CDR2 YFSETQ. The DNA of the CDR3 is TGCACCAGCAGCTTGGTGGACCGAGCAAGGGAGTCTGGAAACACCATATATTTT. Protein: CTSSLVDRARESGNTIYF.

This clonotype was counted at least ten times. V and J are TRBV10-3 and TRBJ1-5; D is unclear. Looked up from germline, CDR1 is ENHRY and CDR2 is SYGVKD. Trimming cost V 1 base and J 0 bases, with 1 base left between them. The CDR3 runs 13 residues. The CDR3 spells CAISEYSNQPQHF. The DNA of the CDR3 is TGTGCCATCAGTGAGTATAGCAATCAGCCCCAGCATTTT.

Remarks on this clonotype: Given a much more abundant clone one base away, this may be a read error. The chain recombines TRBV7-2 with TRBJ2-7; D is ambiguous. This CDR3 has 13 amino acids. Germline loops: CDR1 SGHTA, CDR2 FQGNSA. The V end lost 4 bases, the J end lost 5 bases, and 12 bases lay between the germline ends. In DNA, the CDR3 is TGTGCCAGCAGCTACATGCCTGTTCACGAGCAGTACTTC. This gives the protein CASSYMPVHEQYF.

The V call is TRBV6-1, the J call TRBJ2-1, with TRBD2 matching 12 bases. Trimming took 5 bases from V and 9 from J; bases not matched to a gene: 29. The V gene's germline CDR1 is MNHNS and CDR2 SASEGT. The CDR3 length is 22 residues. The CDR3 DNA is TGTGCCAGCAGTCTAAGATACGTTGGACTAGCGGGGAGGGGAAATTCTACAGTTGAGCAGTTCTTC. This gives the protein CASSLRYVGLAGRGNSTVEQFF.

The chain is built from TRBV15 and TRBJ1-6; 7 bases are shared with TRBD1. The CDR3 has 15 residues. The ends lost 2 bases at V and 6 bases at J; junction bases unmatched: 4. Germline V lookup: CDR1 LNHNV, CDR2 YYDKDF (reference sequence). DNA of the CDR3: TGTGCCACCAGCAGACCGGGACAGATTAATTCACCCCTCCACTTT. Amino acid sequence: CATSRPGQINSPLHF.

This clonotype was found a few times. In nucleotides, the CDR3 is TGCAGCGTTGAAGGGGGGGACAGGGGAAAAACAAATGAGCAGTTCTTC. It specifies CSVEGGDRGKTNEQFF. The chain links TRBV29-1 to TRBJ2-1; 10 nucleotides line up with TRBD1. This CDR3 comprises 16 residues. V shed 1 base, J shed 7 bases, and the junction held 10 bases outside the gene matches. Germline assignment: CDR1 SQVTM and CDR2 ANQGSEA.

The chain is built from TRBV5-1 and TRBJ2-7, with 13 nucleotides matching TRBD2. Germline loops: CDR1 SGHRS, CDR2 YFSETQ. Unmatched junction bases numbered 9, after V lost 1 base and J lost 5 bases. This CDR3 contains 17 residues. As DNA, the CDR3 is TGCGCCAGCAGCTTGTCACTAGCGGGAGGGCCGTCCCACGAGCAGTACTTC. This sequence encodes CASSLSLAGGPSHEQYF.

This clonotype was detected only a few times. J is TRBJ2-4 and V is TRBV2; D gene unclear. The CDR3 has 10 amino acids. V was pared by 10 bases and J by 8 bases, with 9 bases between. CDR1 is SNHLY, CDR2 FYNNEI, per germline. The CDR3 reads CAIVEDIQYF. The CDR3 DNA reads TGTGCCATCGTCGAGGACATTCAGTACTTC.